The 17 T cell receptor beta chains presented below share a single source sample, sequenced in a study of radiotherapy plus CTLA-4 blockade in lung cancer. This table comes from immunoSEQ multiplex PCR, and its TCRdb copy is limited to in-frame clones, with some not included. The table includes about 51,000 clones, 77% detected once. Sequenced material: peripheral blood, taken from a patient treated with radiotherapy plus ipilimumab. The receptors originated from a human donor with non-small cell lung cancer whose response to radiotherapy plus ipilimumab could not be evaluated.

V is TRBV6-5 and J is TRBJ1-2; perhaps TRBD1 as D (5 bases). The CDR3 consists of 13 residues. V dropped 8 bases and J dropped 3 bases, with 13 bases sitting between them. The V gene's germline CDR1 is MNHEY and CDR2 SVGAGI. The CDR3 nucleotides read TGTGCCAGCCGTACCTGGGGCCACTATGGCTACACCTTC. Amino acid sequence: CASRTWGHYGYTF.

The chain combines TRBV11-2 with TRBJ2-7; 7 bases map to TRBD1. This CDR3 has 12 residues. Per the germline V gene, CDR1 is SGHAT and CDR2 is FQNNGV. The V segment lost 5 bases and the J segment 3 bases; nucleotides outside the gene matches: 1. This chain's CDR3 is CASSTGVYEQYF. The CDR3 DNA sequence: TGTGCCAGCAGCACAGGGGTCTACGAGCAGTACTTC. Filled out from reference TRBV11-2 and TRBJ2-7, the complete variable domain reads EAGVAQSPRYKIIEKRQSVAFWCNPISGHATLYWYQQILGQGPKLLIQFQNNGVVDDSQLPKDRFSAERLKGVDSTLKIQPAKLEDSAVYLCASSTGVYEQYFGPGTRLTVT.

The chain combines TRBV4-3 with TRBJ1-2; 12 bases line up with TRBD1. The CDR3 covers 16 residues. Germline trimming cut 5 bases from V and 6 bases from J; bases unmatched to any gene: 10. Germline CDR1 LGHNA, CDR2 YSLEER. DNA of the CDR3: TGCGCCAGCAGCTACAATCCGGGACAGGGGGCGGATGGCTACACCTTC. It specifies CASSYNPGQGADGYTF.

The genes are TRBV7-2 and TRBJ2-3; 9 bases are a match to TRBD2. Germline V CDR1 and CDR2: SGHTA, FQGNSA. J lost 7 bases, V lost 4 bases, and 9 bases had no gene match. CDR3 length: 15 residues. CDR3 sequence reads: CASSYAGTSINTQYF. CDR3 DNA sequence: TGTGCCAGCAGCTATGCCGGGACTAGCATTAATACGCAGTATTTT.

This clone appeared a single time. This chain links TRBV6-5 with TRBJ2-7; TRBD1 agrees at 9 bases. V shed 6 bases, J shed 2 bases, and the junction held 5 bases outside the gene matches. Germline lookup yields CDR1 MNHEY and CDR2 SVGAGI. CDR3 length equals 14 residues. DNA for the CDR3: TGTGCCAGCAGCCGACAGGGGGGGACCTACGAGCAGTACTTC. The encoded protein is CASSRQGGTYEQYF.

The chain joins TRBV6-5 to TRBJ1-1; 7 bases agree with TRBD1. This CDR3 is 15 amino acids long. V shed 0 bases, J shed 5 bases, and the junction held 6 bases outside the gene matches. Germline CDR1 reads MNHEY; CDR2 reads SVGAGI. The CDR3 spells CASSYSDRRRTEAFF. As DNA, the CDR3 is TGTGCCAGCAGTTACTCGGACAGGAGGAGAACTGAAGCTTTCTTT.

The rearrangement links TRBV28 to TRBJ2-7, with 8 bases lining up with TRBD2. With 5 bases clipped from V and 12 bases from J, the junction kept 6 bases outside the gene matches. From germline, CDR1 is MDHEN and CDR2 SYDVKM. The CDR3 extends over 11 amino acids. CDR3 sequence: CASSGRLAPYF. Written as DNA, the CDR3 is TGTGCCAGCAGTGGGAGACTAGCGCCGTACTTC.

The CDR3 DNA sequence: TGCGCCACCACCGGGAACTTCCCCACAGATACGCAGTATTTT. Amino acid sequence: CATTGNFPTDTQYF. The V gene is TRBV5-1, the J gene TRBJ2-3; D might be TRBD2 (5 bases). The CDR3 extends over 14 amino acids. The germline V and J ends were trimmed by 9 bases and 2 bases, with 16 bases remaining between them. Per germline, CDR1 SGHRS and CDR2 YFSETQ. The full variable domain, its missing parts supplied by reference TRBV5-1 and TRBJ2-3, is KAGVTQTPRYLIKTRGQQVTLSCSPISGHRSVSWYQQTPGQGLQFLFEYFSETQRNKGNFPGRFSGRQFSNSRSEMNVSTLELGDSALYLCATTGNFPTDTQYFGPGTRLTVL.

The J gene is TRBJ2-1, the V gene TRBV27; 7 positions match TRBD2. The CDR3 spans 15 residues. Trimming at V came to 5 bases and at J to 6 bases, leaving 10 bases not matched to a gene. Looked up from germline, CDR1 is MNHEY and CDR2 is SMNVEV (reference sequence). In DNA form, the CDR3 reads TGTGCCAGCAGTCCCCTTTCGGGGGGACCCAATGAGCAGTTCTTC. Amino acids: CASSPLSGGPNEQFF.

The gene calls are TRBV19 and TRBJ2-4; 9 nucleotides match TRBD1. The germline V gene has CDR1 LNHDA and CDR2 SQIVND (reference sequence). CDR3 size: 14 residues. J gave up 5 bases and V 5 bases, and 4 bases lay outside the gene matches. The CDR3: CASSLTGGENIQYF. Here the CDR3 DNA reads TGTGCCAGTAGTTTGACAGGGGGGGAAAACATTCAGTACTTC.

The chain joins TRBV7-9 to TRBJ1-2, with D hard to call. This CDR3 contains 15 residues. Germline CDR1 and CDR2: SEHNR and FQNEAQ (reference sequence). V was pared by 5 bases and J by 2 bases, with 15 bases between. CDR3 sequence reads: CASSPSVGLNYGYTF. In DNA form, the CDR3 reads TGTGCCAGCAGCCCTAGCGTTGGGTTGAACTATGGCTACACCTTC.

The chain links TRBV6-6 to TRBJ1-1; 7 nucleotides align to TRBD1. The CDR3 totals 14 residues. Losses at the gene ends were 4 bases for V and 6 bases for J; bases not matched to a gene: 8. Germline V gene data show CDR1 as MNHNY and CDR2 as SVGAGI (reference sequence). In nucleotides, the CDR3 is TGTGCCAGCAGTTCCACCTACGACAGGGCTGAAGCTTTCTTT. Translated, it gives CASSSTYDRAEAFF.

The V call is TRBV5-4, the J call TRBJ2-7; 15 nucleotides agree with TRBD2. Looked up from germline, CDR1 is SGHNT and CDR2 is YYREEE (reference sequence). This CDR3 has 16 residues. The ends lost 4 bases at V and 5 bases at J; junction bases unmatched: 7. The CDR3 DNA follows: TGTGCCAGCAGCACAAGGACTAGCGGGAGGGCAGACGAGCAGTACTTC. It yields the protein CASSTRTSGRADEQYF.

The chain joins TRBV5-1 to TRBJ2-3, with 9 bases fitting TRBD1. The germline CDR1 and CDR2 sequences are SGHRS and YFSETQ. Germline trimming cut 4 bases from V and 6 bases from J; bases unmatched to any gene: 6. The CDR3 is made up of 14 amino acids. The CDR3 loop is CASSKGQGSDTQYF. The CDR3 coding sequence is TGCGCCAGCAGCAAGGGACAGGGTAGCGATACGCAGTATTTT.

V is TRBV4-2 and J is TRBJ2-7; 9 nucleotides line up with TRBD2. Unmatched junction bases numbered 6, after V lost 0 bases and J lost 3 bases. The CDR3 contains 16 residues. Germline V gene sequence: CDR1 LGHNA, CDR2 YNFKEQ. The CDR3 DNA reads TGTGCCAGCAGCCAAGAATTTAGCGGGGGTGTCTACGAGCAGTACTTC. This encodes CASSQEFSGGVYEQYF.

This chain connects TRBV6-4 to TRBJ2-1; 7 positions agree with TRBD1. CDR1 and CDR2 (germline): MRHNA, SNTAGT. The CDR3 is 14 amino acids. After removal of 5 bases from V and 0 bases from J, the junction contained 1 base not matched to a gene. CDR3 DNA sequence: TGTGCCAGCAGTCGGGACAGCTCCTACAATGAGCAGTTCTTC. Translation: CASSRDSSYNEQFF.

This rearrangement joins TRBV10-3 to TRBJ1-2, with D hard to call. Germline CDR1 is ENHRY and CDR2 is SYGVKD. V was trimmed by 2 bases and J by 0 bases, leaving 13 bases between them. The CDR3 consists of 16 residues. CDR3 DNA sequence: TGTGCCATCAGTGAGGTCCCAGGCCGAGCTAACTATGGCTACACCTTC. The encoded protein is CAISEVPGRANYGYTF.